Included here is one T cell receptor beta chain sequence, with context. It has no known antigen specificity. The input lacks base qualities; no much larger clone sits a single base away. The library was obtained by 5' RACE. The reads were generated on an Illumina HiSeq 2500. A second 7 to 11 cycle PCR used a sample-barcoded 5' primer and a J-beta primer mix. A unique molecular identifier was introduced onto each TCR beta cDNA molecule by a template-switch 5' adaptor carrying 12 random nucleotides. At least 3 million CDR3-containing paired-end reads were obtained from each sample. First-strand cDNA synthesis was performed from all RNA using the Mint cDNA synthesis kit, with priming by a TRBC-specific oligonucleotide. All cDNA was treated with uracil-DNA glycosylase and then went through a first 18-cycle PCR with the universal primers M1SS and BC2_uni_R. The original methods were these. For normalization, 1 million high-quality reads, each with a distinct molecular identifier, were randomly selected from each sample. Reads with shared molecular identifiers were discarded instead of being binned into consensus sequences. MiTCR, run with a Q25 quality threshold and the strictest error-elimination algorithm, handled CDR3 identification, clonotype clustering and error correction. Lower-bound total TCR beta diversity was estimated with a nonparametric unseen species model using Euler transformation. TCRdb reprocessed the public reads (quality trimming at Q25 with fastp, clone calling with MiXCR) and kept in-frame beta chains. Each CDR3 protein gets just one entry, which takes the most common genes and DNA from the rows behind it. The V and J calls reflect TCRdb's pipeline rather than the authors' work. Counted in this sample were about 1.4 million distinct CDR3 sequences; around 55% of them appeared once. The ten largest clones capture over 5% of the sample.

These data come from a study of blood T cells in healthy people across ages (dated by TCRdb to about 2015). For the study in its entirety: In model experiments, template switching captured roughly one uniquely barcoded TCR beta cDNA molecule for every two T cells. Four age groups were formed from the donors: young (average approximately 17 years), middle-aged (less than 40), aged (roughly 59) and long-lived (roughly 88). Using deep sequencing normalized with unique cDNA molecular identifiers, the study measured how TCR beta repertoire diversity changes with age. Two additional independent replicas of 1 million unique cDNA reads from the same blood draw were analyzed for two donors (one aged 18 to 30 and one aged 80 or older). To avoid experimental bias, donors of different ages were spread randomly across the sequencing lanes. Study-level results and caveats: Compared with the aged group, more naive CD4+ T cells, fewer expanded clones and increased TCR diversity were shown by the long-lived group, suggesting age selection. Since profiling was done on bulk unsorted PBMCs, naive and antigen-experienced compartments could not be conclusively compared. Observed TCR beta diversity per million T cells fell roughly linearly with age, and a significant reduction was already apparent by age roughly 40. Donor CMV infection status was unknown, potentially confounding age-related changes in expanded clonotypes. Estimates of total diversity from one million sequenced T cells were regarded as lower bounds and underestimates. A strong correlation was found between observed TCR beta diversity and the percentage of naive T cells measured by flow cytometry.

The 40 or so donors, aged 6 to 90 years, were systemically healthy Caucasian individuals from Russia. Each donor gave around 9 milliliters of peripheral blood, collected into EDTA-treated Vacutainer tubes. Ficoll-Paque density-gradient centrifugation was used to isolate PBMCs, with at least 7 million obtained per sample. Trizol reagent was used to extract total RNA from the PBMCs, yielding at least 5.5 micrograms per sample. Naive CD45RAhigh/CD27high T cell percentages were measured by flow cytometry on a PBMC aliquot from every donor. V and J lose 0 bases and 0 bases, and a span of 12 bases separates them. The CDR3 spans 18 residues, from the cysteine through the phenylalanine. The retained sequence is limited to the CDR3, 54 bases, with the frame set at the first base. The germline V gene provides CDR1 MGHRA and CDR2 YSYEKL.

Sequenced sample: blood. The clonotype comes from a man younger than 35 in good health. The chain uses TRBV4-1 and TRBJ1-6; the D gene remains uncertain. CDR3 region: CASSQDPGPSSYNSPLHF. The nucleotide sequence reads TGCGCCAGCAGCCAAGATCCCGGGCCCAGCTCCTATAATTCACCCCTCCACTTT.